These 8 T cell receptor beta chains originate from one sample sequenced in a study of early T cells in non-severe SARS-CoV-2 infection. TCRdb processed the 5' RACE reads anew with MiXCR; each CDR3 protein has one entry. The table includes 75,000 to 80,000 distinct CDR3 sequences, 7.5% to 10% detected once. The sample was whole blood. The receptors were sampled from an adult who was a healthcare worker with PCR-confirmed SARS-CoV-2 infection or an uninfected control (not recorded which).

V is TRBV3-1 and J is TRBJ2-1; D perhaps matches TRBD2 (5 bases). This CDR3 region has 15 residues. V was cut by 3 bases and J by 0 bases, with 9 bases left in between. Germline V gene data show CDR1 as LGHDT and CDR2 as YNNKEL (reference sequence). The CDR3 coding sequence is TGTGCCAGCAGCCAGGAAGCGGTCTCCTACAATGAGCAGTTCTTC. This translates into CASSQEAVSYNEQFF.

This clonotype occurred many times. The CDR3 coding sequence is TGTGCCAGCAGCTTAACCTTTCGAGAGACCCAGTACTTC. This sequence encodes CASSLTFRETQYF. The V call is TRBV7-3, the J call TRBJ2-5; D uncertain. Trimming stripped 0 bases from V and 4 bases from J, with 6 bases between. There are 13 residues in the CDR3. Germline V CDR1 and CDR2: SGHTA, FQGTGA.

Turning to this clonotype: This clone may be a read error of a much larger clone one base away. The chain carries TRBV5-1 and TRBJ2-3; perhaps TRBD1 as D (6 bases). Germline CDR1 is SGHRS and CDR2 is YFSETQ. The CDR3 length is 17 residues. CDR3 residues: CACSPPQGTAGTDTQYF. The CDR3 DNA follows: TGCGCCTGCAGCCCTCCACAGGGAACTGCTGGCACAGATACGCAGTATTTT.

This chain joins TRBV2 and TRBJ2-1; D uncertain. The germline V gene has CDR1 SNHLY and CDR2 FYNNEI. V dropped 6 bases and J dropped 3 bases, with 3 bases sitting between them. The CDR3 extends over 11 amino acids. The CDR3 nucleotides read TGTGCCAGCAGAGTCTACAATGAGCAGTTCTTC. It is translated as CASRVYNEQFF.

This clonotype showed up many times. V is TRBV27 and J is TRBJ1-5, with TRBD1 matching over 11 bases. Germline CDR1 MNHEY, CDR2 SMNVEV (reference sequence). This CDR3 is built from 15 residues. The trim removed 8 bases at V and 5 bases at J, leaving 8 bases unmatched. The CDR3 spells CASAPRTGGDQPQHF. CDR3 bases: TGTGCCAGCGCCCCTCGGACAGGGGGCGATCAGCCCCAGCATTTT.

This clonotype was recorded at least ten times. The chain combines TRBV7-9 with TRBJ2-4, with D perhaps matching TRBD2 (6 bases). Per germline, CDR1 SEHNR and CDR2 FQNEAQ (reference sequence). V was pared by 5 bases and J by 3 bases, with 17 bases between. The CDR3 is 16 residues long. CDR3 DNA: TGTGCCAGCAGCCGGATGGAGGGGCTAGGCAAAAACATTCAGTACTTC. Translation: CASSRMEGLGKNIQYF.

This clonotype showed up just a few times. V is TRBV6-6 and J is TRBJ2-7, with a tentative D call TRBD2 (6 bases). CDR3 length: 16 residues. Germline loops: CDR1 MNHNY, CDR2 SVGAGI (reference sequence). V shed 5 bases and J shed 0 bases, with 17 bases lying between them. The DNA of the CDR3 is TGTGCCAGCAGTACAGCCGGGACTTACCCCTCCTACGAGCAGTACTTC. This encodes CASSTAGTYPSYEQYF.

The table lists this clonotype with a few counts. The chain links TRBV5-1 to TRBJ2-7, with D perhaps matching TRBD1 or TRBD2 (5 bases each). The CDR3 length is 15 residues. Trimming took off 4 bases at V and 3 bases at J, with 17 bases between the two ends. CDR1 is SGHRS and CDR2 is YFSETQ in the germline V gene. The CDR3 protein is CASSDGTATHYEQYF. Here the CDR3 DNA reads TGCGCCAGCAGCGATGGGACGGCAACCCACTACGAGCAGTACTTC.